The 20 T cell receptor beta chains below all came from one sample that was sequenced in a study of blood T cell repertoires in COVID-19. The data were produced by immunoSEQ multiplex PCR, yet TCRdb's version contains in-frame clones alone and is incomplete. The sample has approximately 200,000 clones, about 87% seen once. Specimen: PBMCs or T cells enriched from blood (not recorded which). Source of these receptors: a man between 18 and 35 years old with acute COVID-19.

The gene calls are TRBV28 and TRBJ1-2, with D uncertain. Trimming stripped 5 bases from V and 4 bases from J, with 14 bases between. The CDR3 length is 14 residues. Germline-derived CDR1 and CDR2 are MDHEN and SYDVKM. DNA of the CDR3: TGTGCCAGCAGTGTAAATCCGGAGGCCTATGGCTACACCTTC. This translates into CASSVNPEAYGYTF.

The chain is built from TRBV19 and TRBJ1-5, with D possibly being TRBD1 (5 bases). In germline, CDR1 is LNHDA, CDR2 SQIVND (reference sequence). V was cut by 5 bases and J by 2 bases, with 16 bases left in between. There are 16 residues in the CDR3. CDR3 sequence reads: CASSGRDSGGNQPQHF. In DNA, the CDR3 is TGTGCCAGTAGTGGACGGGACTCCGGCGGCAATCAGCCCCAGCATTTT.

This chain links TRBV18 with TRBJ2-7; 9 bases match TRBD1. The CDR3 loop spans 14 amino acids. The germline V gene encodes CDR1 KGHSH and CDR2 LQKENI. V trimming: 4 bases; J trimming: 2 bases; junction bases outside the gene matches: 3. The CDR3 region is CASSRDRDTYEQYF. CDR3 in DNA: TGTGCCAGCTCACGGGACAGGGATACCTACGAGCAGTACTTC.

The chain is built from TRBV19 and TRBJ2-7, with D unclear. Between the trimmed V and J ends, which lost 3 bases and 4 bases, there was a span of 10 bases. Per germline, CDR1 LNHDA and CDR2 SQIVND (reference sequence). This CDR3 is built from 13 residues. The CDR3 sequence: CASSIAESYEQYF. The CDR3 bases are TGTGCCAGTAGTATTGCTGAGTCGTACGAGCAGTACTTC. Full variable domain (outside the CDR3, taken from reference TRBV19 and TRBJ2-7): DGGITQSPKYLFRKEGQNVTLSCEQNLNHDAMYWYRQDPGQGLRLIYYSQIVNDFQKGDIAEGYSVSREKKESFPLTVTSAQKNPTAFYLCASSIAESYEQYFGPGTRLTVT.

This chain joins TRBV4-2 and TRBJ2-3; the D gene is possibly TRBD2 (5 bases). From germline, CDR1 is LGHNA and CDR2 YNFKEQ. The CDR3 is 14 amino acids. The V and J ends lost 0 bases and 6 bases respectively, with 10 bases between them. The CDR3 spells CASSQEVGSDTQYF. The CDR3 DNA reads as TGTGCCAGCAGCCAAGAGGTGGGGAGCGATACGCAGTATTTT.

The chain joins TRBV7-6 to TRBJ2-5; D perhaps matches TRBD2 (6 bases). Trimming left V 2 bases short and J 5 bases short, with 15 bases between. The germline V gene encodes CDR1 SGHVS and CDR2 FNYEAQ. The CDR3 has 15 residues. CDR3 in DNA: TGTGCCAGCAGCTTATATCCGGGAGAGGGGGAGACCCAGTACTTC. Translation: CASSLYPGEGETQYF.

This chain links TRBV28 with TRBJ1-1, with D possibly TRBD1 on 6 matching bases. Per germline, CDR1 MDHEN and CDR2 SYDVKM. V lost 7 bases and J lost 3, with 18 bases in between. The CDR3 is made up of 15 amino acids. The CDR3, as DNA: TGTGCCAGCAAACCTAGCCAGGGGAGGGACACTGAAGCTTTCTTT. Encoded protein: CASKPSQGRDTEAFF.

The J gene is TRBJ1-1, the V gene TRBV3-1 (or the pseudogene TRBV3-2); TRBD1 matches at 8 bases. This CDR3 is 15 amino acids long. The trim removed 3 bases at V and 5 bases at J, leaving 8 bases unmatched. Germline-derived CDR1 and CDR2 are LGHDT and YNNKEL (reference sequence). The chain's CDR3 is CASSQRGQGGTEAFF. The CDR3 DNA reads as TGTGCCAGCAGCCAGCGAGGACAGGGTGGGACTGAAGCTTTCTTT.

The rearrangement uses TRBV29-1 and TRBJ2-1; D gene ambiguous. This CDR3 is built from 12 residues. Germline V gene sequence: CDR1 SQVTM, CDR2 ANQGSEA. V was pared by 0 bases and J by 5 bases, with 5 bases between. Here the CDR3 reads CSVEEFDNEQFF. The CDR3 region has the DNA TGCAGCGTTGAAGAGTTCGACAATGAGCAGTTCTTC.

V is TRBV11-2 and J is TRBJ2-2; TRBD1 is a possible D gene (5 bases). The CDR3 is 14 amino acids. The V gene's germline CDR1 is SGHAT and CDR2 FQNNGV. The ends were cut back, 7 bases at V and 5 bases at J, with 14 bases in the middle. Here the CDR3 DNA reads TGTGCCAGCACTGGCAGGGTATTGACCGGGGAGCTGTTTTTT. Translation: CASTGRVLTGELFF.

The genes are TRBV9 and TRBJ2-7; 7 nucleotides align to TRBD1. CDR1 is SGDLS, CDR2 YYNGEE, per germline. The V segment lost 4 bases and the J segment 1 base; nucleotides outside the gene matches: 8. The CDR3 is 15 residues long. The chain's CDR3 is CASSPRQGESYEQYF. The CDR3 DNA is TGTGCCAGCAGCCCGAGACAGGGAGAATCCTACGAGCAGTACTTC.

The chain joins TRBV6-5 to TRBJ1-2, with a possible D match to TRBD1 (6 bases). The CDR3 has 14 residues. Germline V gives CDR1 MNHEY, CDR2 SVGAGI. The V and J ends lost 4 bases and 4 bases respectively, with 13 bases between them. CDR3: CASSLQGSIYGYTF. CDR3 sequence (DNA): TGTGCCAGCAGTTTACAGGGATCCATCTATGGCTACACCTTC.

The V and J genes are TRBV24-1 and TRBJ2-2; unclear D gene. This CDR3 spans 15 amino acids. The V and J ends lost 2 bases and 4 bases respectively, with 10 bases between them. CDR1 is KGHDR, CDR2 SFDVKD, per germline. CDR3 in amino acids: CATSDSRQITGELFF. The CDR3 coding sequence is TGTGCCACCAGTGATTCGCGGCAGATCACCGGGGAGCTGTTTTTT.

The rearrangement joins TRBV5-1 to TRBJ1-1; D not certain. The CDR3 sequence is 14 residues long. Looked up from germline, CDR1 is SGHRS and CDR2 is YFSETQ. V lost 4 bases and J 1 base, leaving 11 bases between the germline ends. The CDR3 DNA sequence: TGCGCCAGCAGCCAAATCCGAGGGAACACTGAAGCTTTCTTT. This codes for CASSQIRGNTEAFF.

The chain carries TRBV19 and TRBJ2-1, with 7 nucleotides matching TRBD1. Germline lookup yields CDR1 LNHDA and CDR2 SQIVND (reference sequence). The V and J ends lost 5 bases and 5 bases, in that order; junction bases with no gene match: 6. CDR3 length equals 14 residues. CDR3: CASSGPTGNNEQFF. DNA of the CDR3: TGTGCCAGTAGTGGGCCGACAGGGAACAATGAGCAGTTCTTC.

This chain links TRBV27 with TRBJ2-7, with 9 bases identical to TRBD1. CDR1 MNHEY and CDR2 SMNVEV come from the germline V gene (reference sequence). With V trimmed by 7 bases and J by 5 bases, 9 bases remained unmatched. The CDR3 consists of 14 residues. The CDR3 protein is CASIGGQGTHEQYF. Here the CDR3 DNA reads TGTGCCAGCATTGGCGGACAGGGGACCCACGAGCAGTACTTC.

This chain joins TRBV18 and TRBJ1-5; D is unclear. The germline gives CDR1 KGHSH, CDR2 LQKENI. Trimming shortened V by 3 bases and J by 5 bases, and 8 bases separated the two germline ends. The CDR3 covers 13 residues. CDR3 sequence: CASSPGGDQPQHF. The CDR3 bases are TGTGCCAGCTCACCTGGCGGGGATCAGCCCCAGCATTTT.

The chain recombines TRBV7-9 with TRBJ1-2; D not certain. Trimming took off 0 bases at V and 4 bases at J, with 12 bases between the two ends. CDR1 is SEHNR and CDR2 is FQNEAQ in the germline V gene (reference sequence). There are 15 residues in the CDR3. The CDR3 sequence: CASSLAEADPYGYTF. The CDR3 DNA reads as TGTGCCAGCAGCTTAGCGGAGGCAGATCCCTATGGCTACACCTTC.

This rearrangement joins TRBV6-2 or TRBV6-3 to TRBJ1-5; possible D gene TRBD1, 5 bases. Germline V gene sequence: CDR1 MNHEY, CDR2 SVGEGT. The CDR3 spans 14 residues. Deletions cut 5 bases from V and 0 bases from J, with 8 bases between. The CDR3 nucleotides are TGTGCCAGCAGTCCAGGGATTAGCAATCAGCCCCAGCATTTT. This gives the protein CASSPGISNQPQHF.

The chain carries TRBV5-1 and TRBJ2-7, with a possible D match to TRBD2 (5 bases). CDR3 length equals 16 residues. Germline CDR1 reads SGHRS; CDR2 reads YFSETQ. Trimming removed 1 base at V and 2 bases at J, with 16 bases between. CDR3 sequence reads: CASSLRQSGVTYEQYF. In DNA, the CDR3 is TGCGCCAGCAGCTTGCGGCAGAGCGGCGTTACCTACGAGCAGTACTTC.